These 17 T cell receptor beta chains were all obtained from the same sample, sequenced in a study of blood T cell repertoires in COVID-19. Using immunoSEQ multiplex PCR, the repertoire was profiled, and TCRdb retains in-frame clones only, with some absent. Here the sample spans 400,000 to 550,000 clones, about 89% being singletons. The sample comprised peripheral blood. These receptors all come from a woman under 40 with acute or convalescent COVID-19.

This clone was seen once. DNA for the CDR3: TGCGCCAGCAGCCCCCGCCCAGGGAATTATTGGGAGACCCAGTACTTC. It translates to CASSPRPGNYWETQYF. The chain is built from TRBV5-1 and TRBJ2-5, with a tentative D call TRBD1 (5 bases). Germline V gene data show CDR1 as SGHRS and CDR2 as YFSETQ. V was pared by 4 bases and J by 5 bases, with 21 bases between. This CDR3 spans 16 amino acids. The full variable domain, with the rest looked up from reference TRBV5-1 and TRBJ2-5, is KAGVTQTPRYLIKTRGQQVTLSCSPISGHRSVSWYQQTPGQGLQFLFEYFSETQRNKGNFPGRFSGRQFSNSRSEMNVSTLELGDSALYLCASSPRPGNYWETQYFGPGTRLLVL.

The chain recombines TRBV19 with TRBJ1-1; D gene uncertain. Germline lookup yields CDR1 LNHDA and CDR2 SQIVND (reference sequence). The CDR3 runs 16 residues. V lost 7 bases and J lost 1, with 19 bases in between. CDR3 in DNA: TGTGCCAGTAATGCCCTCGGGAGCTCCAAGAACACTGAAGCTTTCTTT. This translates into CASNALGSSKNTEAFF. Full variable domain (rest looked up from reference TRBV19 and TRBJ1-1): DGGITQSPKYLFRKEGQNVTLSCEQNLNHDAMYWYRQDPGQGLRLIYYSQIVNDFQKGDIAEGYSVSREKKESFPLTVTSAQKNPTAFYLCASNALGSSKNTEAFFGQGTRLTVV.

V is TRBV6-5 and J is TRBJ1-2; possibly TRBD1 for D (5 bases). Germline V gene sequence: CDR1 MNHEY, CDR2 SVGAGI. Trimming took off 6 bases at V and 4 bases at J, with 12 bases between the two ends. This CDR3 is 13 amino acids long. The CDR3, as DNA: TGTGCCAGCAGGTCGACAGCTTTCTATGGCTACACCTTC. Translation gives CASRSTAFYGYTF.

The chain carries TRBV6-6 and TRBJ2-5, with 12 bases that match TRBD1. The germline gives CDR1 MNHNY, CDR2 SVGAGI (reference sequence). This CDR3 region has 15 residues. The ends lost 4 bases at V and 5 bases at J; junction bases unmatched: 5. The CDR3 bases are TGTGCCAGCAGTTGGGGACAGGGGGCCCGGGAGACCCAGTACTTC. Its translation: CASSWGQGARETQYF.

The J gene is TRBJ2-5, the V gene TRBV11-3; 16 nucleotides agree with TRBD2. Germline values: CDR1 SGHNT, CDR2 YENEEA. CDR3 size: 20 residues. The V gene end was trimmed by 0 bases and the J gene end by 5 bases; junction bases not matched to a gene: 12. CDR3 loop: CASSLESPGLAGGPLETQYF. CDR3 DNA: TGTGCCAGCAGCTTAGAGAGTCCGGGACTAGCGGGGGGGCCGTTGGAGACCCAGTACTTC.

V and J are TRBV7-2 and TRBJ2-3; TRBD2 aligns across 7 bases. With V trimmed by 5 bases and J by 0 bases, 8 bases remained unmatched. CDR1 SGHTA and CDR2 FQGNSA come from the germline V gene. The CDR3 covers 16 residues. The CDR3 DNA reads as TGTGCCAGCAGCCCCCGGCGGGGGACTAGCACAGATACGCAGTATTTT. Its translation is CASSPRRGTSTDTQYF. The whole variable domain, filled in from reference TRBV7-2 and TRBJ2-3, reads GAGVSQSPSNKVTEKGKDVELRCDPISGHTALYWYRQSLGQGLEFLIYFQGNSAPDKSGLPSDRFSAERTGGSVSTLTIQRTQQEDSAVYLCASSPRRGTSTDTQYFGPGTRLTVL.

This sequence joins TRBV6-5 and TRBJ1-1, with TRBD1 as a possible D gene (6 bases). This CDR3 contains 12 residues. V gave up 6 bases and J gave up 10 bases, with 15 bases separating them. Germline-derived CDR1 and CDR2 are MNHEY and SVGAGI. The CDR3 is CASRPQTGGAFF. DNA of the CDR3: TGTGCCAGCAGGCCCCAGACAGGCGGAGCTTTCTTT.

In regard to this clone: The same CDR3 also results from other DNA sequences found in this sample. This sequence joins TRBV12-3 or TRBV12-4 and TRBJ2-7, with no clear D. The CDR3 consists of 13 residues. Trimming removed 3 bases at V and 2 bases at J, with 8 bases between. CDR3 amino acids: CASSLGQTYEQYF. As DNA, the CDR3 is TGTGCCAGCAGTTTGGGCCAGACCTACGAGCAGTACTTC.

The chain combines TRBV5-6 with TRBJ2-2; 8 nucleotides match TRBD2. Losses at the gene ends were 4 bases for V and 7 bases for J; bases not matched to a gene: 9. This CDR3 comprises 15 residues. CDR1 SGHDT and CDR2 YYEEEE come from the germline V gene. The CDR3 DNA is TGTGCCAGCAGCCTCGGGAGGGGGACTGGCGGGGAGCTGTTTTTT. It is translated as CASSLGRGTGGELFF.

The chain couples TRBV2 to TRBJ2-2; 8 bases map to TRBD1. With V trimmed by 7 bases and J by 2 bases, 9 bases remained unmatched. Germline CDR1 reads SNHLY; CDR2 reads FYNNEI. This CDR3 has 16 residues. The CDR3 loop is CASTKQGALNTGELFF. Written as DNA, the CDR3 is TGTGCCAGCACCAAGCAGGGGGCCCTTAACACCGGGGAGCTGTTTTTT.

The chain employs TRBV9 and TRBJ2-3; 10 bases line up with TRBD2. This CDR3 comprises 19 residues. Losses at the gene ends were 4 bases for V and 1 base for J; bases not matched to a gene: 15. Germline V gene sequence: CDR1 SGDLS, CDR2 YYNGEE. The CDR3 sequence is CASSPISPRTSGGTDTQYF. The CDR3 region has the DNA TGTGCCAGCAGCCCCATAAGCCCCCGTACTAGCGGGGGCACAGATACGCAGTATTTT.

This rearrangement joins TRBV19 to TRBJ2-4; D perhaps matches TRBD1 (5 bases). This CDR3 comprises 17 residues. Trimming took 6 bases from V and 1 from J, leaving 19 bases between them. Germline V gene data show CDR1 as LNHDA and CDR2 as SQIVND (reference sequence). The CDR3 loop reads CASRGLLQGPAKNIQYF. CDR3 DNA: TGTGCCAGTAGGGGCCTTTTGCAGGGTCCCGCCAAAAACATTCAGTACTTC.

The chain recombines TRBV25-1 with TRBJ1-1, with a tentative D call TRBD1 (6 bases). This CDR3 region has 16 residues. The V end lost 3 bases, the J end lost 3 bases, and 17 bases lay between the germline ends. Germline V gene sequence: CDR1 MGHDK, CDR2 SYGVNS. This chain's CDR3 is CASSDRTQGVDTEAFF. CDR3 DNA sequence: TGTGCCAGCAGTGATCGGACACAGGGTGTCGACACTGAAGCTTTCTTT.

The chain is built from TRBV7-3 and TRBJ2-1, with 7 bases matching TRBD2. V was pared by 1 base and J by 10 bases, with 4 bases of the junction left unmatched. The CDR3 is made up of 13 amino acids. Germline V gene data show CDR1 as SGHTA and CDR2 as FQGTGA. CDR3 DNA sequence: TGTGCCAGCAGCTTAAGGTCGGGGGGAGAGCAGTTCTTC. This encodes CASSLRSGGEQFF.

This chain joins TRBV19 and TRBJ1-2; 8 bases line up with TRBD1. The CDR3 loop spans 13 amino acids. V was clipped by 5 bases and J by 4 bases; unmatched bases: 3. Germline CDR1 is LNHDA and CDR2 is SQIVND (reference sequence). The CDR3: CASSVRGLYGYTF. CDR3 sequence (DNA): TGTGCCAGTAGTGTCAGGGGGCTCTATGGCTACACCTTC.

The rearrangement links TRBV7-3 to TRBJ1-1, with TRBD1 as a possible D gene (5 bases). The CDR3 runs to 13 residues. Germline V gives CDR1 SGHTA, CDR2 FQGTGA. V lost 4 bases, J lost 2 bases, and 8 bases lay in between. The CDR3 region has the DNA TGTGCCAGCAGCTCCCAGGGTAACACTGAAGCTTTCTTT. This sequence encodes CASSSQGNTEAFF.

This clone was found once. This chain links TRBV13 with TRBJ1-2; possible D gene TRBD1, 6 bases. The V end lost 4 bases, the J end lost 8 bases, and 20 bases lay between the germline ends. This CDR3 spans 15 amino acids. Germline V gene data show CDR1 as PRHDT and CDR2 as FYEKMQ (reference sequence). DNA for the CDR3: TGTGCCAGCAGCTCAACAGGGTGGATGCCCTGGGGCTACACCTTC. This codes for CASSSTGWMPWGYTF. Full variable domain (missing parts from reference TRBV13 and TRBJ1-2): AAGVIQSPRHLIKEKRETATLKCYPIPRHDTVYWYQQGPGQDPQFLISFYEKMQSDKGSIPDRFSAQQFSDYHSELNMSSLELGDSALYFCASSSTGWMPWGYTFGSGTRLTVV.